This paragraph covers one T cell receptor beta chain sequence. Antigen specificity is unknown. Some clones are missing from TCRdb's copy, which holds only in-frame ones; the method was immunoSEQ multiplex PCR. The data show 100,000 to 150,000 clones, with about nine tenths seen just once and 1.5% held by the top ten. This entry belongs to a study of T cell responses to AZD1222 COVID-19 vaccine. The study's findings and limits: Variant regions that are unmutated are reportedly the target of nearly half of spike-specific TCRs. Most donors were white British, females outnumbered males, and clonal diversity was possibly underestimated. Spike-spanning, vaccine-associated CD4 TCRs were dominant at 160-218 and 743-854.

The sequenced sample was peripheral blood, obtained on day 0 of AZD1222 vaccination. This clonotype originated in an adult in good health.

CDR3 bases: TGTGCTAGTGGGCCTCTGGGCGGGGGGCTCAATGAGCAGTTCTTC. It codes for CASGPLGGGLNEQFF. The gene calls are TRBV12-5 and TRBJ2-1; 8 bases align to TRBD2. V shed 6 bases and J 6 bases; nucleotides not matched to a gene: 10. Germline CDR1 is LGHNT and CDR2 is FRNRAP. This CDR3 has 15 residues.